Presented here are 12 T cell receptor beta chains from one specimen sequenced in a study of blood T cell repertoires in COVID-19. TCRdb keeps only in-frame clones here, not all; method: immunoSEQ multiplex PCR. The sample consists of 70,000 to 80,000 clones, around 85% of them appearing once. The sample taken for sequencing was peripheral blood. The source is a human donor in a cohort sampled during active COVID-19.

The J gene is TRBJ1-4, the V gene TRBV28; 8 positions match TRBD1. CDR1 and CDR2 (germline): MDHEN, SYDVKM. The CDR3 runs to 14 residues. Trimming at V came to 4 bases and at J to 7 bases, leaving 5 bases not matched to a gene. CDR3 bases: TGTGCCAGCAGTTCGGCCCAGGGGGCTGAAAAACTGTTTTTT. This translates into CASSSAQGAEKLFF.

CDR3 in amino acids: CASRGGVTGAYEQYF. The DNA of the CDR3 is TGTGCCAGCAGGGGGGGGGTGACAGGAGCCTACGAGCAGTACTTC. The rearrangement links TRBV6-5 to TRBJ2-7; perhaps TRBD2 as D (7 bases). This CDR3 is 15 amino acids long. Germline CDR1 MNHEY, CDR2 SVGAGI. Between the trimmed V and J ends, which lost 6 bases and 2 bases, there was a span of 17 bases.

The chain joins TRBV19 to TRBJ1-1; 9 bases are shared with TRBD1. CDR3 length equals 16 residues. V shed 7 bases and J 0 bases; nucleotides not matched to a gene: 9. From germline, CDR1 is LNHDA and CDR2 SQIVND (reference sequence). The CDR3 reads CASKTGGGLMNTEAFF. CDR3 nucleotide sequence: TGTGCCAGTAAGACAGGGGGTGGCCTTATGAACACTGAAGCTTTCTTT.

The chain links TRBV20-1 to TRBJ2-5; D may be TRBD1 (6 bases). The CDR3 totals 11 residues. Germline CDR1 DFQATT, CDR2 SNEGSKA (reference sequence). V lost 2 bases to trimming and J lost 7 bases, with 8 bases between them. The CDR3: CSARTGMTQYF. Written as DNA, the CDR3 is TGCAGTGCTAGAACAGGGATGACCCAGTACTTC.

The genes are TRBV5-6 and TRBJ2-1, with 7 bases lining up with TRBD2. V lost 3 bases and J lost 0; bases outside the gene matches: 9. The germline gives CDR1 SGHDT, CDR2 YYEEEE. This CDR3 spans 17 amino acids. The CDR3 nucleotides read TGTGCCAGCAGCTACCCCTACGGGGGGAGCTCCTACAATGAGCAGTTCTTC. Translating it yields CASSYPYGGSSYNEQFF.

This clone was observed a handful of times. This chain uses TRBV30 with TRBJ1-6, with a tentative D call TRBD1 (5 bases). CDR1 GTSNPN and CDR2 SVGIG come from the germline V gene (reference sequence). This CDR3 has 12 amino acids. CDR3 sequence: CARQTYNSPLHF. The CDR3 bases are TGTGCGAGACAGACCTATAATTCACCCCTCCACTTT. Filled out from reference TRBV30 and TRBJ1-6, the complete variable domain reads SQTIHQWPATLVQPVGSPLSLECTVEGTSNPNLYWYRQAAGRGLQLLFYSVGIGQISSEVPQNLSASRPQDRQFILSSKKLLLSDSGFYLCARQTYNSPLHFGNGTRLTVT.

This clone was counted only a few times. The chain employs TRBV10-3 and TRBJ2-7; tentatively, D is TRBD1 (8 bases). The CDR3 is 17 amino acids. The germline V gene encodes CDR1 ENHRY and CDR2 SYGVKD. Trimming removed 1 base from V and 2 bases from J, with 18 bases in between. The chain's CDR3 is CAISEWGGTGGTYEQYF. CDR3 coding DNA: TGTGCCATCAGTGAGTGGGGGGGGACAGGAGGGACCTACGAGCAGTACTTC.

The chain uses TRBV18 and TRBJ2-7; D remains ambiguous. The germline V and J ends were trimmed by 3 bases and 3 bases, with 12 bases remaining between them. The CDR3 runs to 14 residues. Germline V gives CDR1 KGHSH, CDR2 LQKENI. CDR3 protein: CASSPVADFYEQYF. CDR3 sequence (DNA): TGTGCCAGCTCACCCGTCGCAGACTTCTACGAGCAGTACTTC.

This sequence joins TRBV28 and TRBJ2-3, with 8 bases identical to TRBD1. The length of the CDR3 is 16 residues. Germline V lookup: CDR1 MDHEN, CDR2 SYDVKM. V dropped 3 bases and J dropped 0; count of bases not matched to a gene: 5. The CDR3 sequence is CASSFGDRFSTDTQYF. The DNA for the CDR3 is TGTGCCAGCAGTTTCGGGGACAGGTTTAGCACAGATACGCAGTATTTT.

This clone was found a few times. V is TRBV28 and J is TRBJ1-5; TRBD1 matches at 10 bases. Germline CDR1 is MDHEN and CDR2 is SYDVKM. With V trimmed by 4 bases and J by 2 bases, 2 bases remained unmatched. The CDR3 totals 15 residues. CDR3 sequence (DNA): TGTGCCAGCAGTTCCGGGACAGGGGGCAATCAGCCCCAGCATTTT. It encodes CASSSGTGGNQPQHF.

The gene calls are TRBV3-1 (or the pseudogene TRBV3-2) and TRBJ2-2, with D possibly TRBD2 on 7 matching bases. The CDR3 loop spans 14 amino acids. Between the trimmed V and J ends, which lost 0 bases and 8 bases, there was a span of 10 bases. Germline values: CDR1 LGHDT, CDR2 YNNKEL (reference sequence). The CDR3 protein is CASSQEGGAGELFF. In nucleotides, the CDR3 is TGTGCCAGCAGCCAAGAGGGGGGGGCTGGGGAGCTGTTTTTT.

V usage is TRBV29-1 and J usage is TRBJ2-5, with TRBD2 matching 11 bases. This CDR3 is 15 amino acids long. Germline-derived CDR1 and CDR2 are SQVTM and ANQGSEA. V dropped 7 bases and J dropped 2; count of bases not matched to a gene: 9. The CDR3 sequence: CSGSSGGAPQETQYF. CDR3 DNA sequence: TGCAGCGGGAGTAGCGGGGGGGCCCCACAAGAGACCCAGTACTTC.